The rows below give T cell receptor beta chains drawn from one sample of a study of Ad26.COV2.S vaccination and SARS-CoV-2 variants. The repertoire was sequenced with immunoSEQ multiplex PCR; TCRdb's copy has only in-frame clones and lacks some. The sample has around 420,000 clones, around 89% seen once; the top ten hold approximately 4%. The source was peripheral blood, collected in a trial of Ad26.COV2.S vaccine versus placebo. All receptors come from a person aged 18-65 years who received the Ad26.COV2.S COVID-19 vaccine or a placebo. Each CDR3 is given with its conserved first and last residue. Each record gives: D gene, clone size, V gene, J gene, CDR3 protein, CDR3 DNA. D genes are given only for firm matches. Some rows have no size entry. The others give once, few or many, or a class for an expanded clone.

.	.	TRBV7-9	TRBJ2-7	CASSLAQGSWYEQYF	TGTGCCAGCAGCTTAGCGCAGGGATCATGGTACGAGCAGTACTTC
.	few	TRBV7-9	TRBJ1-2	CASSWGGVTYGYTF	TGTGCCAGCAGCTGGGGAGGGGTTACCTATGGCTACACCTTC
.	.	TRBV28	TRBJ1-5	CASSLGGGDQPQHF	TGTGCCAGCAGTCTTGGGGGCGGAGATCAGCCCCAGCATTTT
.	.	TRBV10-1	TRBJ2-3	CASSPLGSTDTQYF	TGCGCCAGCAGCCCCCTGGGGAGCACAGATACGCAGTATTTT
TRBD1	.	TRBV27	TRBJ2-7	CASSLRIGQGGPEQYF	TGTGCCAGCAGTTTACGTATAGGACAGGGGGGCCCCGAGCAGTACTTC
TRBD1	.	TRBV10-1	TRBJ2-2	CASSEPGTGNTGELFF	TGCGCCAGCAGTGAACCCGGGACAGGGAACACCGGGGAGCTGTTTTTT
.	few	TRBV7-9	TRBJ1-6	CASSLGRGQNSPLHF	TGTGCCAGCAGCTTAGGTCGAGGCCAAAATTCACCCCTCCACTTT
.	.	TRBV19	TRBJ1-5	CASSKTTGLNQPQHF	TGTGCCAGTAGTAAAACTACAGGCCTCAATCAGCCCCAGCATTTT
.	.	TRBV6-5	TRBJ2-1	CASSYSPSVQNEQFF	TGTGCCAGCAGTTACTCTCCTTCTGTCCAAAATGAGCAGTTCTTC
TRBD1	few	TRBV11-2	TRBJ1-4	CASSGGGGFPEKLFF	TGTGCCAGCAGCGGAGGGGGCGGGTTCCCCGAAAAACTGTTTTTT
TRBD2	.	TRBV28	TRBJ2-5	CAIRREGVETQYF	TGTGCCATCCGTCGGGAGGGAGTGGAGACCCAGTACTTC
TRBD2	.	TRBV5-4	TRBJ2-5	CASSPGTSGVQETQYF	TGTGCCAGCAGCCCGGGGACTAGCGGGGTACAAGAGACCCAGTACTTC
TRBD1	.	TRBV5-5	TRBJ1-2	CASSFNKDRVPSGYTF	TGTGCCAGCAGCTTCAACAAGGACAGGGTCCCCAGTGGCTACACCTTC
.	.	TRBV3-1/TRBV3-2	TRBJ2-3	CASSQESADTQYF	TGTGCCAGCAGCCAAGAGAGTGCGGATACGCAGTATTTT
TRBD1	.	TRBV6-2/TRBV6-3	TRBJ1-1	CASSSRTGAYSLLFAEAFF	TGTGCCAGCAGTTCAAGGACAGGGGCGTACTCCCTATTATTCGCTGAAGCTTTCTTT